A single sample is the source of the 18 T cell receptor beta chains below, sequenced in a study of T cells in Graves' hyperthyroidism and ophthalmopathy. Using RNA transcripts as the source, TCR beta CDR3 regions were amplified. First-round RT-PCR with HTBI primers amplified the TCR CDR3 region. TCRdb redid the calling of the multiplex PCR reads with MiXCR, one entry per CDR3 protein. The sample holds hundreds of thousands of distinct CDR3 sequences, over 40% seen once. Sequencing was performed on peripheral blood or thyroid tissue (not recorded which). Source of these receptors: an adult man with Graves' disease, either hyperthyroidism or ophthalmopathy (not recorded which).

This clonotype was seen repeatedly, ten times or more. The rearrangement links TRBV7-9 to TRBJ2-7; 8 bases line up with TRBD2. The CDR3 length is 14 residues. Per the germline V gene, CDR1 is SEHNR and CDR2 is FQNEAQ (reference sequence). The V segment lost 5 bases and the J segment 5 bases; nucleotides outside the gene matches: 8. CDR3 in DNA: TGTGCCAGCAGCGGAAGCGGGAGTCGAGACGAGCAGTACTTC. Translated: CASSGSGSRDEQYF.

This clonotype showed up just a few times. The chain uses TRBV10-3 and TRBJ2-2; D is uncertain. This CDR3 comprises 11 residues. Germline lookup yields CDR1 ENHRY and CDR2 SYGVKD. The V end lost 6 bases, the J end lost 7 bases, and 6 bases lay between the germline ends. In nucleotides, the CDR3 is TGTGCCATCAGCGCGGACGGGGAGCTGTTTTTT. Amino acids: CAISADGELFF.

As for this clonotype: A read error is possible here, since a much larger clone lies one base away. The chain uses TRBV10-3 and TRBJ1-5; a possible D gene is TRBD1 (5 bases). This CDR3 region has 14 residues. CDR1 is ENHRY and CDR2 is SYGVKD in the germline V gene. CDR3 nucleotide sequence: TGTGCCATCAGTGACTCGGGGGGAAATCAGCCCCGGCATTTT. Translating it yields CAISDSGGNQPRHF.

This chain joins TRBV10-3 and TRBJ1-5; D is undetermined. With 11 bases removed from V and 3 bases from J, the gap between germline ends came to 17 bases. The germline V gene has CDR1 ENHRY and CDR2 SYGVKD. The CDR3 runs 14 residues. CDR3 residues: CALGAASLNQPQHF. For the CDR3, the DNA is TGTGCCTTGGGTGCGGCGTCCCTCAATCAGCCCCAGCATTTT.

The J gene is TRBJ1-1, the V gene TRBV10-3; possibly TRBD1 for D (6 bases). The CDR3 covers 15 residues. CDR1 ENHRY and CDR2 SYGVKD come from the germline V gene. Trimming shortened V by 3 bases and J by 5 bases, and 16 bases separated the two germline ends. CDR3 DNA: TGTGCCATCAGTGATACGGGGGGGGCTAGGACTGAAGCTTTCTTT. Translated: CAISDTGGARTEAFF.

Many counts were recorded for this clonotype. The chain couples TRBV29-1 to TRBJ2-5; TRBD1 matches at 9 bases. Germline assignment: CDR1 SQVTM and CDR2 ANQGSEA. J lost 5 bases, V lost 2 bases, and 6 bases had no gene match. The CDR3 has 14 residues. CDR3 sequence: CSVERQGVGETQYF. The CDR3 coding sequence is TGCAGCGTTGAAAGACAGGGGGTAGGGGAGACCCAGTACTTC.

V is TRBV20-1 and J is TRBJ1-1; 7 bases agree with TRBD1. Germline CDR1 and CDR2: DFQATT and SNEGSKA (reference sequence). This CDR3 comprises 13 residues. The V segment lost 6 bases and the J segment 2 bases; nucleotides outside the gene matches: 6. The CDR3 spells CSAWGQSNTEAFF. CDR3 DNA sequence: TGCAGTGCCTGGGGACAGTCTAACACTGAAGCTTTCTTT.

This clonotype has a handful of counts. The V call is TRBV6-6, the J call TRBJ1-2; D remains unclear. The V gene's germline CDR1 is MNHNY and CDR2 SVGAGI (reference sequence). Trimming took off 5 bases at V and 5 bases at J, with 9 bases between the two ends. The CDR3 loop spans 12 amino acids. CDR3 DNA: TGTGCCAGCAGTGCAGCCGTTTATGGCTACACCTTC. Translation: CASSAAVYGYTF.

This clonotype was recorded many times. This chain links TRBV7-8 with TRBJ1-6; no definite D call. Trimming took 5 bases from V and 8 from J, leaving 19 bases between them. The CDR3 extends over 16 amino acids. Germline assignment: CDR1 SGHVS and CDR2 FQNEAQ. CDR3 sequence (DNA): TGTGCCAGCAGCAGGGCCCCAGTGGTATCCGATTCACCCCTCCACTTT. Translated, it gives CASSRAPVVSDSPLHF.

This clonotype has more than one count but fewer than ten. The CDR3 region has the DNA TGTGCCAGCACTGGGTCAGGAGGGTTACCCCTCCACTTT. Protein sequence: CASTGSGGLPLHF. The chain is built from TRBV10-3 and TRBJ1-6; D unclear. The CDR3 consists of 13 residues. V lost 10 bases and J lost 12, with 19 bases in between. Germline V CDR1 and CDR2: ENHRY, SYGVKD.

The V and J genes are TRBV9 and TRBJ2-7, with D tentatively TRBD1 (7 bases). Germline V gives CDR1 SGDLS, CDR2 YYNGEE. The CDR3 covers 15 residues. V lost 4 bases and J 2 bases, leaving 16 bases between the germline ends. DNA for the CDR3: TGTGCCAGCAGCCCCTCAGGGGGGTCGGCCTACGAGCAGTACTTC. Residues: CASSPSGGSAYEQYF.

The CDR3 sequence: CATGRSKGFSYGYTF. CDR3 nucleotides: TGTGCCACCGGACGGTCGAAGGGATTTTCCTATGGCTACACCTTC. The gene calls are TRBV2 and TRBJ1-2; unclear D gene. Trimming removed 10 bases from V and 4 bases from J, with 22 bases in between. Per the germline V gene, CDR1 is SNHLY and CDR2 is FYNNEI. The CDR3 has 15 amino acids. The variable domain in full, with the rest retrieved from reference TRBV2 and TRBJ1-2, is EPEVTQTPSHQVTQMGQEVILRCVPISNHLYFYWYRQILGQKVEFLVSFYNNEISEKSEIFDDQFSVERPDGSNFTLKIRSTKLEDSAMYFCATGRSKGFSYGYTFGSGTRLTVV.

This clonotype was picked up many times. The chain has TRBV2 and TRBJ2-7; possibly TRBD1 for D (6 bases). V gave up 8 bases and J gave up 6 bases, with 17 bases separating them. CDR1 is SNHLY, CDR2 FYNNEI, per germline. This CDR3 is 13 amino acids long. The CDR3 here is CASLSGPGAEQYF. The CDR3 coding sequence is TGTGCCAGCTTATCTGGCCCAGGGGCCGAGCAGTACTTC.

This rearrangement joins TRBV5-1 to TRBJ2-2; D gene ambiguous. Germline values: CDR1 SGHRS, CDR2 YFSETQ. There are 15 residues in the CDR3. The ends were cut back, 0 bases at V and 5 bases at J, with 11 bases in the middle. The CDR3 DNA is TGCGCCAGCAGCTTGGACCGGGCCATTACCGGGGAGCTGTTTTTT. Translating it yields CASSLDRAITGELFF. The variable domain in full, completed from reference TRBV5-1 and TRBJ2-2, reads KAGVTQTPRYLIKTRGQQVTLSCSPISGHRSVSWYQQTPGQGLQFLFEYFSETQRNKGNFPGRFSGRQFSNSRSEMNVSTLELGDSALYLCASSLDRAITGELFFGEGSRLTVL.

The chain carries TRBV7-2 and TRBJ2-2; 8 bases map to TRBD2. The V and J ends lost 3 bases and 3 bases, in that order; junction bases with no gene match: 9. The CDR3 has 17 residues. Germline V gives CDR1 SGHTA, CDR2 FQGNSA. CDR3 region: CASSFPGGGSHTGELFF. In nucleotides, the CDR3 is TGTGCCAGCAGCTTTCCCGGGGGGGGGAGCCACACCGGGGAGCTGTTTTTT.

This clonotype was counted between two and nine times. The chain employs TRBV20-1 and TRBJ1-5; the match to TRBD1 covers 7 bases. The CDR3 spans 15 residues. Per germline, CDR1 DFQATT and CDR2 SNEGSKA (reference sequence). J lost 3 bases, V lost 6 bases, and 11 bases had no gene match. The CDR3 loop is CSARGGQGSNQPQHF. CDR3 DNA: TGCAGTGCCAGGGGGGGCCAAGGGTCCAATCAGCCCCAGCATTTT.

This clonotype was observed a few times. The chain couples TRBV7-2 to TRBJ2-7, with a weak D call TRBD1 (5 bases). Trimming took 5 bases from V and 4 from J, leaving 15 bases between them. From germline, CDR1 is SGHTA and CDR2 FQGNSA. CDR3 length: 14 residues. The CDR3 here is CASSDLDMPYEQYF. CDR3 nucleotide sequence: TGTGCCAGCAGCGATCTGGACATGCCTTACGAGCAGTACTTC.

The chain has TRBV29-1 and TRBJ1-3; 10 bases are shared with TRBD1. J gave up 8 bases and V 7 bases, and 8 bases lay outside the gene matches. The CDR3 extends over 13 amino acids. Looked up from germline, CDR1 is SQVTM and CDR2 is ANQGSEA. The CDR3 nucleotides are TGCAGCGCAAGGACAGGGGGTGGCTACACCATATATTTT. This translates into CSARTGGGYTIYF.